The source of this T cell receptor beta chain is a study of blood T cell repertoires in COVID-19. On the study more broadly: Sources were T cells, B-cell-depleted T cells, or PBMCs; the material itself was cDNA or gDNA.

CDR3 size: 15 residues. V gave up 4 bases and J gave up 0 bases, with 11 bases separating them. Germline V gives CDR1 SNHLY, CDR2 FYNNEI. In the original analysis: Estimation of nucleated cell counts was performed using reference gene primer amplification. Sequenced by immunoSEQ multiplex PCR; TCRdb stores in-frame clones only, minus some. That table furnishes V, J and clone size, whereas the DNA furnished D and trimming. The sample lists 55,000 to 75,000 clones, roughly 85% seen once, with about 3% in the top ten. V gene TRBV2 combines with J gene TRBJ2-3; D unclear. This receptor was taken from a man aged 55 to 70 with acute or convalescent COVID-19. Sequenced sample: peripheral blood. CDR3 in amino acids: CASSGAGRSTDTQYF. The DNA of the CDR3 is TGTGCCAGCAGTGGGGCAGGCCGTAGCACAGATACGCAGTATTTT.